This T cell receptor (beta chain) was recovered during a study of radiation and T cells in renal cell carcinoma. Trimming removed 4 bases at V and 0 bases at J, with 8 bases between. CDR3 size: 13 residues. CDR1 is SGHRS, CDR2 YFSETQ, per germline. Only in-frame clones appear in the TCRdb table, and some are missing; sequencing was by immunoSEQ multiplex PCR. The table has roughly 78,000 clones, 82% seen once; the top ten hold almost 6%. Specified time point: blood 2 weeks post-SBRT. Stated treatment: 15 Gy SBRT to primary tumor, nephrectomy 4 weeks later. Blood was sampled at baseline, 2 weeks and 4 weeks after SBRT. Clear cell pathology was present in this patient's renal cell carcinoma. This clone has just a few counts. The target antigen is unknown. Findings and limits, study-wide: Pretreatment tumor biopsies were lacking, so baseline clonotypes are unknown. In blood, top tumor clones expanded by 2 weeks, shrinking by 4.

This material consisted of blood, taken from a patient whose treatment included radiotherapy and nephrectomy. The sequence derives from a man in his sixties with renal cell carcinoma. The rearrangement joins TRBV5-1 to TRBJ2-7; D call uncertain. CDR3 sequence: CASSLTVSYEQYF. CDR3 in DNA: TGCGCCAGCAGCCTGACTGTCTCCTACGAGCAGTACTTC.